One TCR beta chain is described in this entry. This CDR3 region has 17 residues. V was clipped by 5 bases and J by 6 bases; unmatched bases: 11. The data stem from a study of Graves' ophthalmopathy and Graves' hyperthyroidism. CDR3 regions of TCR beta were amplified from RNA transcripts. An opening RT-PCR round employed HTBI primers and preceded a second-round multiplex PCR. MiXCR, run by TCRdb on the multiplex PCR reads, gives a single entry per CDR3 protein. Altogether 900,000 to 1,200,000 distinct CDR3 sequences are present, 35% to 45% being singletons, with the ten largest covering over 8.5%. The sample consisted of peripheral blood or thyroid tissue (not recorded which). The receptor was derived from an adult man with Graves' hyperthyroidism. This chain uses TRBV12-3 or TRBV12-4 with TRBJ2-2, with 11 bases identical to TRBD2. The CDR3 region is CASSIKTSGIGAGELFF. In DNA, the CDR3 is TGTGCCAGCAGTATTAAGACTAGCGGGATCGGTGCCGGGGAGCTGTTTTTT.